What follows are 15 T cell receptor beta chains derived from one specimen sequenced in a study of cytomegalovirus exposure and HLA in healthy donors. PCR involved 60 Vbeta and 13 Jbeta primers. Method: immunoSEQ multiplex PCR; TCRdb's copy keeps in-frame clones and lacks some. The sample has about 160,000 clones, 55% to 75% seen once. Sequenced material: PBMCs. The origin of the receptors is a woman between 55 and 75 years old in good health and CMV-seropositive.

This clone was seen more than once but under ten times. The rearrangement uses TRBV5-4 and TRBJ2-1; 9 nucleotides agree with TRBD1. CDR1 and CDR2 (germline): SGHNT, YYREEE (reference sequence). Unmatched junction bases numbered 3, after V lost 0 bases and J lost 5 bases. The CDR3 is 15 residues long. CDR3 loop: CASSLGQGVNNEQFF. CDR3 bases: TGTGCCAGCAGCTTGGGACAGGGGGTGAACAATGAGCAGTTCTTC.

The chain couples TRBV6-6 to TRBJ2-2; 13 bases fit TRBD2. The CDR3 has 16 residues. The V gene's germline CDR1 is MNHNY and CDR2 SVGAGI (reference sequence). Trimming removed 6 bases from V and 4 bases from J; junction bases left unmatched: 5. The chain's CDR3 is CASRLGTSGITGELFF. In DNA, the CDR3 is TGTGCCAGCAGACTCGGGACTAGCGGGATCACCGGGGAGCTGTTTTTT.

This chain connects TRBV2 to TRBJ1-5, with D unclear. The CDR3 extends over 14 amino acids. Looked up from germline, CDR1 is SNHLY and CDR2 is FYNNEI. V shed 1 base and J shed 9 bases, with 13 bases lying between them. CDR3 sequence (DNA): TGTGCCAGCAGTGAAGGCCAGCGAGGTGGGCCCCAGCATTTT. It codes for CASSEGQRGGPQHF.

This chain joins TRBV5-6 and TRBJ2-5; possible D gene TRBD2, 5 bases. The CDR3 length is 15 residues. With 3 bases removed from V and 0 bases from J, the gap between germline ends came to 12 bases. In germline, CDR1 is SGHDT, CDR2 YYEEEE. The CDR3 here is CASSSRLLYQETQYF. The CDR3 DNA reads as TGTGCCAGCAGCTCCAGACTACTGTACCAAGAGACCCAGTACTTC. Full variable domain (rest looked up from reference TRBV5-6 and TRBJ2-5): DAGVTQSPTHLIKTRGQQVTLRCSPKSGHDTVSWYQQALGQGPQFIFQYYEEEERQRGNFPDRFSGHQFPNYSSELNVNALLLGDSALYLCASSSRLLYQETQYFGPGTRLLVL.

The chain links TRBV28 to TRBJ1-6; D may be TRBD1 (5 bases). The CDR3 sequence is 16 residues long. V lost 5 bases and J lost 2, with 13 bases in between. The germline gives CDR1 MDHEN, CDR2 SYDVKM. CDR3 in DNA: TGTGCCAGCAGTCGGGGAGGGGCCACCTATAATTCACCCCTCCACTTT. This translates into CASSRGGATYNSPLHF.

The DNA for the CDR3 is TGCGCCAGCAGCGTGGCGCGGAGGGCCGGGAATGAGCAGTTCTTC. Translating it yields CASSVARRAGNEQFF. The chain is built from TRBV5-1 and TRBJ2-1, with D tentatively TRBD2 (6 bases). CDR1 is SGHRS and CDR2 is YFSETQ in the germline V gene. Trimming removed 4 bases at V and 7 bases at J, with 18 bases between. The CDR3 totals 15 residues.

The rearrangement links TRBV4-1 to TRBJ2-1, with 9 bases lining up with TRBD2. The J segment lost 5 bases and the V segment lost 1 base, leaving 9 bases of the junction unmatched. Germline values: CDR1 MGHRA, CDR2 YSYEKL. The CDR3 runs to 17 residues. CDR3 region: CASSQGRRGLAHNEQFF. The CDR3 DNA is TGCGCCAGCAGCCAAGGTCGGCGGGGACTAGCCCACAATGAGCAGTTCTTC.

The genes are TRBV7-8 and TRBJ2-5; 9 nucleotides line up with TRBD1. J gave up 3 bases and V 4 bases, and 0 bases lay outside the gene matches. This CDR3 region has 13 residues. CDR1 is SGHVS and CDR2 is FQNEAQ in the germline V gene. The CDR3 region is CASSWDREETQYF. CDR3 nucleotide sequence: TGTGCCAGCAGCTGGGACAGGGAAGAGACCCAGTACTTC.

The CDR3 bases are TGCAGCGTGGGCTATTCAGGGTTCGACGAGCAGTACTTC. Translation gives CSVGYSGFDEQYF. The chain joins TRBV29-1 to TRBJ2-7; D perhaps matches TRBD1 (5 bases). CDR1 is SQVTM, CDR2 ANQGSEA, per germline. The CDR3 has 13 amino acids. Trimming removed 6 bases from V and 5 bases from J, with 17 bases in between.

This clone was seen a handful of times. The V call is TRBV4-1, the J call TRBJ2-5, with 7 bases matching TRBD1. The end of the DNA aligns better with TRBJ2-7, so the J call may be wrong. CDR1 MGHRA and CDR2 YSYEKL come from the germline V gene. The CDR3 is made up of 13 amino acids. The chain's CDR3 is CASSQTGVSEQYF. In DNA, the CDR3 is TGCGCCAGCAGCCAAACAGGGGTCTCCGAGCAGTACTTC.

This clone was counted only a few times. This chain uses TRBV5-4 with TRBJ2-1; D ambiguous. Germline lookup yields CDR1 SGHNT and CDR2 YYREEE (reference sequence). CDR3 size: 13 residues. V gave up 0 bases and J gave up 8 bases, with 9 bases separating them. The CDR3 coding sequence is TGTGCCAGCAGCTTGGAAAATGAGGATGAGCAGTTCTTC. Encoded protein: CASSLENEDEQFF.

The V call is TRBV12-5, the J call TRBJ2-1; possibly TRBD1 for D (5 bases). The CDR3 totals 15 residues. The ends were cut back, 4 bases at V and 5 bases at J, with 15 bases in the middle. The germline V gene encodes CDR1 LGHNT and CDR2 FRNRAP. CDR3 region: CASGSDRAVNNEQFF. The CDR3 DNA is TGTGCTAGTGGTTCCGACAGAGCTGTGAACAATGAGCAGTTCTTC.

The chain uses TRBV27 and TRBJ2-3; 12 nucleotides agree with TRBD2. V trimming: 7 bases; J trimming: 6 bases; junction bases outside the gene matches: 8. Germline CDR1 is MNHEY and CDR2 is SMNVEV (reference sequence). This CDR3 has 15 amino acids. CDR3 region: CASTPTSGSMDTQYF. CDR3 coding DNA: TGTGCCAGCACCCCGACTAGCGGGAGCATGGATACGCAGTATTTT.

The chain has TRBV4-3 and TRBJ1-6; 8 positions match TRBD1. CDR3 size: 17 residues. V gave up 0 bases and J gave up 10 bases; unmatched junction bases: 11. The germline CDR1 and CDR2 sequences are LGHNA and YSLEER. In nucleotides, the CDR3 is TGCGCCAGCAGCCAAGATCCTAATGGACAGGGTAGATCACCCCTCCACTTT. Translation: CASSQDPNGQGRSPLHF.

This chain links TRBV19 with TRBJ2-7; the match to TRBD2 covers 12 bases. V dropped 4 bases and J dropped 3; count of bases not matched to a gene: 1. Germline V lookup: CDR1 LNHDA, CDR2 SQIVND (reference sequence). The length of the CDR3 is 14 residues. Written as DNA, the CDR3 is TGTGCCAGTAGTAGGACTAGCGGGAACTACGAGCAGTACTTC. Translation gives CASSRTSGNYEQYF.